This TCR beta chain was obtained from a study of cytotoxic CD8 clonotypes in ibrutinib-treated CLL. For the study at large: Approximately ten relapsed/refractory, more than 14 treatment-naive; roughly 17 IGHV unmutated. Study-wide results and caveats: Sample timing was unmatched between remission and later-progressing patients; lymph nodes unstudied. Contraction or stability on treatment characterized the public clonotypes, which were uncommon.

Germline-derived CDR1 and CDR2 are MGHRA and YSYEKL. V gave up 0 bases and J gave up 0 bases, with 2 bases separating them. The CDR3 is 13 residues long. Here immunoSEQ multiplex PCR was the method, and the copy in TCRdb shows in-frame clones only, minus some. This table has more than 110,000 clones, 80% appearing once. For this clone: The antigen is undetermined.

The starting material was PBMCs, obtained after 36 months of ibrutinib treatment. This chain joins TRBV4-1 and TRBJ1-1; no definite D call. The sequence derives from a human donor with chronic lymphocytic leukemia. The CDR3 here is CASSQELNTEAFF. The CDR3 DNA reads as TGCGCCAGCAGCCAAGAACTGAACACTGAAGCTTTCTTT.